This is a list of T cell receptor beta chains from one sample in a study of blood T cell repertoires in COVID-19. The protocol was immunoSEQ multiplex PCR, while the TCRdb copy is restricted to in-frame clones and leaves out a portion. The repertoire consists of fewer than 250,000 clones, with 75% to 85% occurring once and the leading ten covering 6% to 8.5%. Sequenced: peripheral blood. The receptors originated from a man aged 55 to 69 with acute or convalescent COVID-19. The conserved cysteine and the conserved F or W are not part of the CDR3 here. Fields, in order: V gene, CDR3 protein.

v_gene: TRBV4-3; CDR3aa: ASSGSQVEATSYNSPLH
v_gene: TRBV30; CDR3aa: AWSVGADTEAF
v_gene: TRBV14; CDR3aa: ASSATGGPSPLH
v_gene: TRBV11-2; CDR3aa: ASSRRTSGTQETQY
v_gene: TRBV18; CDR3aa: ASSAGVETYEQY
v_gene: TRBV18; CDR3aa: ASSPQGTGNYGYT
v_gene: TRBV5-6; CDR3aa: ASSLARNTIY
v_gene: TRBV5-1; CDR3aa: ASRQTGLPSSEQF
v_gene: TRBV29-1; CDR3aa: SVEGSDRDNEQY
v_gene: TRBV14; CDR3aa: ASSQARRGRTGELF
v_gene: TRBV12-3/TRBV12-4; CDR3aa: ASRSRGDGYT
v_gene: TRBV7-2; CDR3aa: ASSLVTGYNQPQH
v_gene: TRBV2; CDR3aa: ASSVQGLGNTIY
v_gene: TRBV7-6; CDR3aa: ASSPGPTTEQF
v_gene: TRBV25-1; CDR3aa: ASSERDYGYT
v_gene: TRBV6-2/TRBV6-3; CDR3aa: ASSNQGNTGELF
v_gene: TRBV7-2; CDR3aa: ASSYKEGRPGYNEQF
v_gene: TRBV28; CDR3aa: ASSRRTGTRTNQPQH
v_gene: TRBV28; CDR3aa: ASSPAGQGAGGYT
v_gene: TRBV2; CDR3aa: ASSLQGAGSPLH
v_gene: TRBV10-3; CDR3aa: AISPLTGELF
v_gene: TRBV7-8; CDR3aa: ASSLGLGETQY
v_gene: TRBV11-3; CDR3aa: ASSLGAEETQY
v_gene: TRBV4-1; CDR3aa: ASSQVEGGSEAF
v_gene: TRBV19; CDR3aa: ASTTWDRGNSNQPQH
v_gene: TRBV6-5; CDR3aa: ASSYPPSSGELF
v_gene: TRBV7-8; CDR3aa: ASSHHTDTQY
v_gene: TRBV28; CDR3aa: ASSPRAGNPSGNTIY
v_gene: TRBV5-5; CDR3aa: ASSLDAGAGYT
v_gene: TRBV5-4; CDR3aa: ASSSRDNDEQF
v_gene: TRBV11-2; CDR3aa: ASSPRLAGDNEQF
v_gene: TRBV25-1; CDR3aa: ASSEQRQGARGQPQH
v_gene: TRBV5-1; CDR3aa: ASSLGQGVNSPLH
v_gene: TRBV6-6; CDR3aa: ASSWTVDGYT
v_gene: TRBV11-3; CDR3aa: ASSLEGQVDTQY
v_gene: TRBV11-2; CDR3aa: ASSSADSPNSPLH
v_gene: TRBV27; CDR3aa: ASSLATGVSNYGYT
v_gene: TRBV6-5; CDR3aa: ASRIDRAGGYT
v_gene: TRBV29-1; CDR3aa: SVAGQGAILYGYT
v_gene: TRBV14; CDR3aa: ASSQWSPGTGELF
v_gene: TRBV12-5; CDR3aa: ASGSLTGFQETQY
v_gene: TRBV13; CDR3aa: ASSHGRIGTDTQY
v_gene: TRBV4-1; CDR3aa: ASSPERGMGNYGYT
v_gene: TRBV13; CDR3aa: ASSLHTGMVNTEAF
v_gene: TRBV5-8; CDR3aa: ASSLDDSYGYT
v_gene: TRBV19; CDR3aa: ASSILRGSYNEQF
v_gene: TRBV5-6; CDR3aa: ASSLGGQGGNEQF